Listed below are T cell receptor beta chains from one sample, sequenced in a study of blood T cell repertoires in COVID-19. Produced via immunoSEQ multiplex PCR; TCRdb's table is partial and in-frame only. The data hold roughly 460,000 clones, with about 90% observed a single time. Sample: peripheral blood. The receptors stem from a man aged 18 to 30 with COVID-19, enrolled during active disease. The CDR3 runs from the conserved cysteine through the conserved F or W. Fields, in order: V gene, D gene, clone size, J gene, CDR3 length, CDR3 protein, CDR3 DNA. The D gene is left open where the match is weak. Rows give clone size only sometimes, using once, few, many, or a class for an expanded clone.

v_gene: TRBV7-2; d_gene: TRBD2; abundance: NA; j_gene: TRBJ2-7; len: 15; CDR3aa: CASSITSGGIYEQYF; CDR3nt: TGTGCCAGCAGCATAACTAGCGGGGGGATCTACGAGCAGTACTTC
v_gene: TRBV5-4; d_gene: NA; abundance: NA; j_gene: TRBJ2-5; len: 15; CDR3aa: CASSTPTGHQETQYF; CDR3nt: TGTGCCAGCAGCACTCCAACAGGGCATCAAGAGACCCAGTACTTC
v_gene: TRBV28; d_gene: TRBD1; abundance: NA; j_gene: TRBJ1-6; len: 15; CDR3aa: CASSPGDRRPEPLHF; CDR3nt: TGTGCCAGCAGTCCGGGGGACAGGCGTCCGGAACCCCTCCACTTT
v_gene: TRBV6-1; d_gene: NA; abundance: NA; j_gene: TRBJ2-1; len: 14; CDR3aa: CASISSRGHNEQFF; CDR3nt: TGTGCCAGCATTAGCTCTCGAGGCCACAATGAGCAGTTCTTC
v_gene: TRBV12-3/TRBV12-4; d_gene: NA; abundance: once; j_gene: TRBJ2-3; len: 11; CDR3aa: CASTIDRLQYF; CDR3nt: TGTGCCAGCACCATTGACAGGCTGCAGTATTTT
v_gene: TRBV6-5; d_gene: NA; abundance: NA; j_gene: TRBJ1-1; len: 15; CDR3aa: CASSKQGAGDTEAFF; CDR3nt: TGTGCCAGCAGTAAACAGGGAGCAGGGGACACTGAAGCTTTCTTT
v_gene: TRBV19; d_gene: NA; abundance: NA; j_gene: TRBJ2-2; len: 17; CDR3aa: CASHPILGAELYGELFF; CDR3nt: TGTGCCAGCCATCCCATACTGGGGGCGGAGTTATACGGGGAGCTGTTTTTT
v_gene: TRBV2; d_gene: NA; abundance: NA; j_gene: TRBJ1-2; len: 13; CDR3aa: CASRVNSNYGYTF; CDR3nt: TGTGCCAGCCGGGTTAACTCTAACTATGGCTACACCTTC
v_gene: TRBV5-1; d_gene: TRBD2; abundance: NA; j_gene: TRBJ2-7; len: 13; CDR3aa: CASQSSGSYEQYF; CDR3nt: TGCGCCAGCCAAAGTAGCGGGTCCTACGAGCAGTACTTC
v_gene: TRBV7-6; d_gene: TRBD2; abundance: NA; j_gene: TRBJ2-1; len: 17; CDR3aa: CASSSGTSGGSYNEQFF; CDR3nt: TGTGCCAGCAGCTCAGGAACTAGCGGGGGGTCCTACAATGAGCAGTTCTTC
v_gene: TRBV6-5; d_gene: TRBD2; abundance: once; j_gene: TRBJ2-7; len: 15; CDR3aa: CASSWGGSTPAEQYF; CDR3nt: TGTGCCAGCAGTTGGGGCGGGAGCACGCCTGCAGAGCAGTACTTC
v_gene: TRBV19; d_gene: NA; abundance: NA; j_gene: TRBJ2-1; len: 15; CDR3aa: CASSMTSYVPDEQFF; CDR3nt: TGTGCCAGTAGCATGACTAGTTATGTCCCCGATGAGCAGTTCTTC
v_gene: TRBV6-6; d_gene: NA; abundance: once; j_gene: TRBJ1-1; len: 13; CDR3aa: CASRATGSTEAFF; CDR3nt: TGTGCCAGCAGGGCTACAGGGAGCACTGAAGCTTTCTTT
v_gene: TRBV24-1; d_gene: NA; abundance: NA; j_gene: TRBJ1-2; len: 12; CDR3aa: CATSDRGYGYTF; CDR3nt: TGTGCCACCAGTGATCGGGGCTATGGCTACACCTTC
v_gene: TRBV6-1; d_gene: NA; abundance: NA; j_gene: TRBJ1-5; len: 15; CDR3aa: CASSEGDTSLWPQHF; CDR3nt: TGTGCCAGCAGTGAAGGGGACACTTCTCTTTGGCCCCAGCATTTT
v_gene: TRBV14; d_gene: TRBD1; abundance: many; j_gene: TRBJ1-1; len: 14; CDR3aa: CASSQTDRFTEAFF; CDR3nt: TGTGCCAGCAGCCAGACGGACAGGTTCACTGAAGCTTTCTTT
v_gene: TRBV5-8; d_gene: TRBD1; abundance: NA; j_gene: TRBJ2-4; len: 12; CDR3aa: CASSDRGRVQYF; CDR3nt: TGTGCCAGCAGCGACAGGGGGCGCGTTCAGTACTTC
v_gene: TRBV6-5; d_gene: TRBD1; abundance: NA; j_gene: TRBJ1-1; len: 14; CDR3aa: CASKRQGKNTEAFF; CDR3nt: TGTGCCAGCAAAAGACAGGGGAAAAACACTGAAGCTTTCTTT
v_gene: TRBV7-9; d_gene: TRBD2; abundance: NA; j_gene: TRBJ2-1; len: 17; CDR3aa: CASSLDRALAGYNEQFF; CDR3nt: TGTGCCAGCAGCTTAGATAGGGCACTAGCGGGGTACAATGAGCAGTTCTTC
v_gene: TRBV19; d_gene: TRBD2; abundance: NA; j_gene: TRBJ2-2; len: 16; CDR3aa: CASSDPGGSHTGELFF; CDR3nt: TGTGCCAGTAGTGACCCGGGGGGTTCCCACACCGGGGAGCTGTTTTTT
v_gene: TRBV6-5; d_gene: TRBD2; abundance: NA; j_gene: TRBJ2-1; len: 15; CDR3aa: CASTPTAGGPNEQFF; CDR3nt: TGTGCCAGCACCCCCACAGCGGGGGGGCCGAATGAGCAGTTCTTC
v_gene: TRBV6-4; d_gene: TRBD1; abundance: few; j_gene: TRBJ2-3; len: 14; CDR3aa: CASSDKGQQDTQYF; CDR3nt: TGTGCCAGCAGTGATAAGGGACAGCAAGATACGCAGTATTTT
v_gene: TRBV3-1/TRBV3-2; d_gene: NA; abundance: NA; j_gene: TRBJ1-5; len: 17; CDR3aa: CASSQDATEARNQPQHF; CDR3nt: TGTGCCAGCAGCCAAGATGCGACAGAAGCTCGAAATCAGCCCCAGCATTTT
v_gene: TRBV5-5; d_gene: NA; abundance: NA; j_gene: TRBJ1-1; len: 14; CDR3aa: CASSLVPLNTEAFF; CDR3nt: TGTGCCAGCAGCTTGGTCCCTCTGAACACTGAAGCTTTCTTT
v_gene: TRBV5-6; d_gene: TRBD2; abundance: NA; j_gene: TRBJ2-3; len: 14; CDR3aa: CASSTGLAPDTQYF; CDR3nt: TGTGCCAGCAGCACGGGACTAGCGCCAGATACGCAGTATTTT
v_gene: TRBV6-5; d_gene: NA; abundance: NA; j_gene: TRBJ1-1; len: 13; CDR3aa: CASRQGLVTEAFF; CDR3nt: TGTGCCAGCAGACAGGGCTTGGTCACTGAAGCTTTCTTT
v_gene: TRBV5-1; d_gene: NA; abundance: NA; j_gene: TRBJ2-1; len: 13; CDR3aa: CASSLELYNEQFF; CDR3nt: TGCGCCAGCAGCTTGGAGCTATACAATGAGCAGTTCTTC
v_gene: TRBV5-4; d_gene: TRBD1; abundance: NA; j_gene: TRBJ1-4; len: 15; CDR3aa: CASSWQGAANEKLFF; CDR3nt: TGTGCCAGCAGCTGGCAGGGGGCGGCTAATGAAAAACTGTTTTTT
v_gene: TRBV7-9; d_gene: TRBD2; abundance: NA; j_gene: TRBJ2-1; len: 18; CDR3aa: CASSPPTVLATSYNEQFF; CDR3nt: TGTGCCAGCAGCCCCCCGACTGTACTAGCGACTTCCTACAATGAGCAGTTCTTC
v_gene: TRBV5-1; d_gene: TRBD1; abundance: NA; j_gene: TRBJ2-1; len: 15; CDR3aa: CASSLTGDSYNEQFF; CDR3nt: TGCGCCAGCAGCCTTACAGGGGACTCCTACAATGAGCAGTTCTTC
v_gene: TRBV2; d_gene: NA; abundance: once; j_gene: TRBJ1-1; len: 12; CDR3aa: CAAGGPYTEAFF; CDR3nt: TGTGCAGCGGGGGGCCCTTACACTGAAGCTTTCTTT
v_gene: TRBV4-2; d_gene: NA; abundance: NA; j_gene: TRBJ2-5; len: 14; CDR3aa: CASSQDTRGETQYF; CDR3nt: TGTGCCAGCAGCCAAGATACCAGGGGAGAGACCCAGTACTTC
v_gene: TRBV6-2/TRBV6-3; d_gene: TRBD1; abundance: once; j_gene: TRBJ2-7; len: 15; CDR3aa: CASSYSGQHSYEQYF; CDR3nt: TGTGCCAGCAGTTACTCGGGACAGCACTCCTACGAGCAGTACTTC
v_gene: TRBV11-2; d_gene: NA; abundance: NA; j_gene: TRBJ2-5; len: 15; CDR3aa: CASSLKIQGPKTQYF; CDR3nt: TGTGCCAGCAGCTTAAAGATTCAGGGTCCAAAGACCCAGTACTTC
v_gene: TRBV7-2; d_gene: NA; abundance: NA; j_gene: TRBJ2-7; len: 14; CDR3aa: CASSLASTAYEQYF; CDR3nt: TGTGCCAGCAGCTTAGCTTCTACAGCCTACGAGCAGTACTTC
v_gene: TRBV13; d_gene: TRBD1; abundance: NA; j_gene: TRBJ2-1; len: 16; CDR3aa: CASSGQGFPTYNEQFF; CDR3nt: TGTGCCAGCAGCGGACAGGGGTTCCCTACCTACAATGAGCAGTTCTTC
v_gene: TRBV5-8; d_gene: TRBD1; abundance: NA; j_gene: TRBJ2-3; len: 13; CDR3aa: CASSLTGRDTQYF; CDR3nt: TGTGCCAGCAGCCTGACAGGGAGAGATACGCAGTATTTT
v_gene: TRBV7-6; d_gene: TRBD2; abundance: NA; j_gene: TRBJ2-7; len: 18; CDR3aa: CASSLAGGLAGGTYEQYF; CDR3nt: TGTGCCAGCAGCTTAGCGGGGGGACTAGCGGGAGGAACATACGAGCAGTACTTC
v_gene: TRBV15; d_gene: NA; abundance: NA; j_gene: TRBJ2-7; len: 15; CDR3aa: CATSRERVRVIEQYF; CDR3nt: TGTGCCACCAGCAGAGAAAGGGTCAGGGTGATCGAGCAGTACTTC
v_gene: TRBV7-9; d_gene: TRBD1; abundance: NA; j_gene: TRBJ2-5; len: 15; CDR3aa: CASSLWTGEVETQYF; CDR3nt: TGTGCCAGCAGCTTATGGACAGGCGAAGTCGAGACCCAGTACTTC
v_gene: TRBV2; d_gene: TRBD1; abundance: NA; j_gene: TRBJ2-1; len: 15; CDR3aa: CASSDLGQGYNEQFF; CDR3nt: TGTGCCAGCAGTGACCTAGGACAGGGCTACAATGAGCAGTTCTTC
v_gene: TRBV5-6; d_gene: NA; abundance: NA; j_gene: TRBJ2-1; len: 15; CDR3aa: CASSQTELSYNEQFF; CDR3nt: TGTGCCAGCAGCCAGACTGAGCTCTCCTACAATGAGCAGTTCTTC
v_gene: TRBV2; d_gene: NA; abundance: once; j_gene: TRBJ2-1; len: 13; CDR3aa: CASTARGIDEQFF; CDR3nt: TGTGCCAGCACGGCTAGAGGTATTGATGAGCAGTTCTTC
v_gene: TRBV9; d_gene: NA; abundance: NA; j_gene: TRBJ2-2; len: 14; CDR3aa: CASSGRGLSGELFF; CDR3nt: TGTGCCAGCAGCGGCCGGGGACTTTCCGGGGAGCTGTTTTTT
v_gene: TRBV5-5; d_gene: NA; abundance: NA; j_gene: TRBJ1-3; len: 14; CDR3aa: CASSMTDSGNTIYF; CDR3nt: TGTGCCAGCAGCATGACAGACTCTGGAAACACCATATATTTT
v_gene: TRBV4-2; d_gene: NA; abundance: NA; j_gene: TRBJ2-3; len: 14; CDR3aa: CASSQAGGEDTQYF; CDR3nt: TGTGCCAGCAGCCAAGCAGGCGGGGAAGATACGCAGTATTTT
v_gene: TRBV6-5; d_gene: NA; abundance: few; j_gene: TRBJ1-4; len: 13; CDR3aa: CAATGTSSEKLFF; CDR3nt: TGTGCCGCGACCGGGACATCGAGCGAAAAACTGTTTTTT
v_gene: TRBV27; d_gene: NA; abundance: NA; j_gene: TRBJ2-7; len: 17; CDR3aa: CASRISGQPQSIGEQYF; CDR3nt: TGTGCCAGCAGGATTTCTGGACAGCCGCAAAGTATTGGCGAGCAGTACTTC
v_gene: TRBV6-5; d_gene: NA; abundance: NA; j_gene: TRBJ2-2; len: 12; CDR3aa: CASTVMTGELFF; CDR3nt: TGTGCCAGCACGGTTATGACCGGGGAGCTGTTTTTT
v_gene: TRBV12-3/TRBV12-4; d_gene: TRBD2; abundance: once; j_gene: TRBJ2-7; len: 12; CDR3aa: CASSNPGGGSYF; CDR3nt: TGTGCCAGCTCCAACCCGGGAGGGGGATCGTACTTC
v_gene: TRBV3-1/TRBV3-2; d_gene: TRBD1; abundance: NA; j_gene: TRBJ1-6; len: 15; CDR3aa: CASSQAGTGDSPLHF; CDR3nt: TGTGCCAGCAGCCAAGCAGGGACAGGGGATTCACCCCTCCACTTT